This TCR beta chain was obtained from a study of CD8 T cells in ankylosing spondylitis. As the method for making TCR beta libraries, quantitative 5'-RACE with molecular barcodes was used. TCRdb fed the 5' RACE reads into MiXCR, producing one record per CDR3 protein. The sample holds 180,000 or so distinct CDR3 sequences, 9.5% to 13% seen once. This clonotype was detected a few times. What it binds is not known. The CDR3 has 15 residues. Trimming removed 1 base from V and 5 bases from J, with 17 bases in between. Per the germline V gene, CDR1 is SQVTM and CDR2 is ANQGSEA. Findings and limits, study-wide: Within ankylosing spondylitis blood, a TCR beta motif made up of roughly eight highly homologous variants appeared to be characteristic.

V usage is TRBV29-1 and J usage is TRBJ2-5, with D possibly TRBD1 on 5 matching bases. Sequenced sample: blood, either unsorted or a sorted T cell fraction (not recorded which). The TCR sequence derives from a male donor with ankylosing spondylitis or in good health (not recorded which). Here the CDR3 reads CSVEVRTLSGETQYF. The CDR3 DNA follows: TGCAGCGTTGAAGTAAGGACACTCTCAGGGGAGACCCAGTACTTC.